This T cell receptor beta chain was sequenced for a study of CD8 T cells in Susac syndrome (dated by TCRdb to between 2018 and 2021). For context, the study as a whole: The study used repertoire sequencing to test whether antigen drove CD8+ T cell activation and differentiation in Susac syndrome. Results and caveats for the whole study, not just this receptor: The number of individuals in the TCR sequencing and HLA analysis was acknowledged as relatively small.

RNA was extracted using the RNeasy kit, and roughly 0.45 to 1 microgram was reverse transcribed with random hexamers. The immunoSEQ multiplex PCR assay, covering 54 Vbeta and 13 Jbeta segments, was used to amplify TCR beta CDR3 regions. PCR amplification bias was corrected using a synthetic template baseline for primer optimization and computational correction. On the study's bioinformatics: Only productive sequences were kept, with reads annotated to V, D and J genes according to IMGT and analyzed in immunoSEQ Analyzer. Clonality was calculated as one minus the Shannon entropy normalized by log2 of the number of productive unique sequences. Public and private clones were assessed among the 100 most prevalent clones of each patient and control. Clones were defined as Susac-specific when absent from the healthy and MS cohorts, from about a thousand published viral clones and from other ImmuneACCESS disease sequences. The raw public data were reprocessed by TCRdb itself: fastp quality trimming at Q25, MiXCR clonotype calling, in-frame beta chains only. Rows are combined by CDR3 protein, so each entry shows the most common genes and DNA. Clone size and V and J calls follow TCRdb, not the original study. The sample has about 190,000 distinct CDR3 sequences on record, over 85% of them singletons. 0.1% of the sample rests with the top ten.

A remark on this clonotype: The antigen it recognizes is unknown. The input lacks base qualities; no much larger clone sits a single base away.

Peripheral blood CD8+ and CD4+ T cells from healthy donors, Susac syndrome patients and multiple sclerosis patients were profiled using high-throughput TCR beta sequencing. Healthy donors were included as age- and sex-matched controls. Bulk CD8+ and CD4+ T cells were purified magnetically by negative isolation, whereas CD8+ TEMRA cells were enriched by FACS. Blood was drawn into EDTA tubes, processed within 24 hours, and PBMCs were isolated by density gradient centrifugation. PBMCs intended for TCR sequencing were cryopreserved in liquid nitrogen and thawed later in a water bath at 37 degrees C. Purity of sorted or isolated CD4+, CD8+ and CD8+ TEMRA cells was at least 90%. Trimmed from V: 2 bases; trimmed from J: 9 bases; junction bases lacking a gene match: 9. The germline V gene sets CDR1 to MDHEN and CDR2 to SYDVKM. Spanning cysteine to phenylalanine, the CDR3 consists of 15 amino acids. Only the CDR3 portion is preserved as DNA: 45 bases, with reading frame beginning at the first base.

The receptor's source is a human donor in good health. The chain is assembled from TRBV28 and TRBJ2-1; 8 bases in the middle match TRBD2. Sequencing was performed on CD4+ T cells from PBMCs. This receptor has the CDR3 CASSLTASGSIEQFF. The nucleotide sequence reads as follows: TGTGCCAGCAGTTTAACGGCTAGCGGGTCGATTGAGCAGTTCTTC.